This TCR beta chain was captured in a study of T cell clusters in autoimmune cytopenias. The study, taken as a whole, reports: Functional roles of the in silico T cell clusters still await experimental validation.

As to this clonotype: Its specificity is unknown.

The CDR3 sequence is 15 residues long. Per germline, CDR1 SGHNT and CDR2 YYREEE (reference sequence). TRB was amplified from roughly 0.25 ug of peripheral blood genomic DNA per sample. TRB was amplified by touch-down multiplex PCR, primer pools A and B combined. TCRdb re-called the multiplex PCR reads and gives one entry per CDR3 protein, without DNA. The sample has thousands of distinct CDR3 sequences, and its top ten clones hold about 80%. The source is a human donor with an autoimmune cytopenia or autoimmune hepatitis (not recorded which). The chain couples TRBV5-4 to TRBJ1-1. The sample consisted of peripheral blood. This chain's CDR3 is CASSLIATMNTEAFF. The variable domain in full, with the rest retrieved from reference TRBV5-4 and TRBJ1-1, is ETGVTQSPTHLIKTRGQQVTLRCSSQSGHNTVSWYQQALGQGPQFIFQYYREEENGRGNFPPRFSGLQFPNYSSELNVNALELDDSALYLCASSLIATMNTEAFFGQGTRLTVV.